This is a list of T cell receptor beta chains from one sample in a study of T cells in Graves' hyperthyroidism and ophthalmopathy. TCRdb reprocessed the multiplex PCR reads via MiXCR and lists one record per CDR3 protein. The table includes tens of thousands of distinct CDR3 sequences, roughly 49% detected once. The sample comprised blood. The receptors come from a woman aged 50 to 60 with Graves' hyperthyroidism that later progressed to Graves' ophthalmopathy. Both conserved end residues are part of each CDR3. D genes are given only for firm matches. Not every row has a clone size; where given, it reads once, few, many or a size class.

V	size	D	J	DNA	CDR3
TRBV19	many	TRBD1	TRBJ1-1	TGTGCCAGTATACGCCCCGGGACAGGTGGCACTGAAGCTTTCTTT	CASIRPGTGGTEAFF
TRBV30	many	NA	TRBJ2-6	TGTGCCTGGAACCCTGGGGCCAACGTCCTGACTTTC	CAWNPGANVLTF
TRBV3-1	NA	NA	TRBJ2-1	TGTGCCAACAGCCATAGGGTGGGGGCAAACAATGAGCAGTTCTTC	CANSHRVGANNEQFF
TRBV12-3/TRBV12-4	once	NA	TRBJ2-5	TGTGCCAGCAGTTTAGCCCCCGGTTTGAGTTCGGGAGAGACCCAGTACTTC	CASSLAPGLSSGETQYF
TRBV20-1	many	TRBD2	TRBJ2-7	TGCAGTGCTAGAGCTTATGGTAGCGGGAGGGGCTCCTACGAGCAGTACTTC	CSARAYGSGRGSYEQYF
TRBV4-1	once	NA	TRBJ2-3	TGCGCCAGCGGCTCGAATAGAGAGACCCAGTATTTT	CASGSNRETQYF
TRBV20-1	many	TRBD1	TRBJ1-6	TGCAGTGCTCCCGAGAGGGGGCTTCGTGGTTCACCCCTCCACTTT	CSAPERGLRGSPLHF
TRBV10-3	medium-sized	NA	TRBJ2-3	TGTGCCATCAGTGAGTCCGGAACCACGGATACGCAGTATTTT	CAISESGTTDTQYF
TRBV20-1	medium-sized	TRBD2	TRBJ2-3	TGCAGTGCTTCTCTCGGACTAGTCTCAGATACGCAGTATTTT	CSASLGLVSDTQYF
TRBV19	many	TRBD2	TRBJ2-7	TGTGCCAGTAGTACGGCTAGCGGGCCAAGGTACTTC	CASSTASGPRYF
TRBV11-3	many	NA	TRBJ2-2	TGTGCCAGCAGCTTAACGGCAGGGGGGGACTCCGGGGAGCTGTTTTTT	CASSLTAGGDSGELFF
TRBV11-2	few	NA	TRBJ1-6	TGTGCCAGCAGCTCGGCAGGGGTCTCCTATAATTCACCCCTCCACTTT	CASSSAGVSYNSPLHF
TRBV13	NA	NA	TRBJ2-2	TGTGCGAACACCGGGGAGCTGTTTTTT	CANTGELFF
TRBV19	many	TRBD1	TRBJ1-2	TGTGCCAGTAGTAGAGGGACAGGGAACTATGGCTACACCTTC	CASSRGTGNYGYTF
TRBV12-2	once	NA	TRBJ1-2	TGTGCAAGTCGCTTAGATCGGACAGGAACCTCTCCCTATGGCTACACCTTC	CASRLDRTGTSPYGYTF
TRBV11-2	NA	NA	TRBJ2-7	TGTGCCAGCAGCCGCGCCACGGGGGCTTTGGGCTACGAGCAGTACTTC	CASSRATGALGYEQYF
TRBV7-2	many	NA	TRBJ2-1	TGTGCCAGCAGCCTACTCACCGGGGCCCCCGATGAGCAGTTCTTC	CASSLLTGAPDEQFF
TRBV5-4	NA	NA	TRBJ1-1	TGTGCCAGCAGCAGCTTGGACGTGAGGGGGACTGAAGCTTTCTTT	CASSSLDVRGTEAFF
TRBV10-1	NA	TRBD2	TRBJ2-7	TGCGCCAGCAGCCTCACACCGGGACTAGCGGGCTACGAGCAGTACTTC	CASSLTPGLAGYEQYF
TRBV7-9	NA	NA	TRBJ2-7	TGTGCCAGCAGGAAAAAAGACGAGCAGTACTTC	CASRKKDEQYF
TRBV24-1	NA	TRBD1	TRBJ1-5	TGTGCCACCAGTAGGACAGGGTCGGATCAGCCCCAGCATTTT	CATSRTGSDQPQHF
TRBV30	many	TRBD2	TRBJ2-1	TGTGCCTGGGGTAGGACTAGCGGGAGCAATGAGCAGTTCTTC	CAWGRTSGSNEQFF
TRBV7-8	NA	NA	TRBJ2-1	TGTGCCAGCAGCTTAGTAGACAGGACTTTTTACAATGAGCAGTTCTTC	CASSLVDRTFYNEQFF
TRBV2	NA	TRBD2	TRBJ2-1	TGTGCCAGCAGTGGGACGACTAGCGAACTCGCCTGGGCGGGTGAGCAGTTCTTC	CASSGTTSELAWAGEQFF
TRBV15	medium-sized	NA	TRBJ1-2	TGTGCCACCAAGCAGGGTTTTGGCTATGGCTACACCTTC	CATKQGFGYGYTF
TRBV6-6	many	NA	TRBJ1-1	TGTGCCAGCAGTTACTGGTACGAAGCTTTCTTT	CASSYWYEAFF
TRBV27	many	NA	TRBJ1-4	TGTGCCAGCAGGCATGTTGAAAAACTGTTTTTT	CASRHVEKLFF
TRBV10-1	NA	NA	TRBJ2-2	TGCGCCAGCACGTCGTGCCAGGCCAACACCGGGGAGCTGTTTTTT	CASTSCQANTGELFF
TRBV18	NA	NA	TRBJ2-1	TGTGCCAGCTCACCGGCTAGGGTCCACAATGAGCAGTTCTTC	CASSPARVHNEQFF
TRBV19	NA	TRBD1	TRBJ1-2	TGTGCCAGTAGGAGGGGGGACAGGGTAGATGGCTACACCTTC	CASRRGDRVDGYTF
TRBV5-1	many	NA	TRBJ2-1	TGCGCCAGCAGCCCCGACGTGGGGGATGAGCAGTTCTTC	CASSPDVGDEQFF
TRBV24-1	NA	TRBD2	TRBJ2-1	TGTGCCACCAGTGAAACCGGGACTAGCGGATACAATGAGCAGTTCTTC	CATSETGTSGYNEQFF
TRBV27	many	TRBD1	TRBJ2-7	TGTGCCAGCAGTTTATGGGACAGGGTCTACGAGCAGTACTTC	CASSLWDRVYEQYF
TRBV2	NA	NA	TRBJ2-5	TGTGCCAGCAGTGGCGGAGGAAAAGAGACCCAGTACTTC	CASSGGGKETQYF
TRBV14	NA	NA	TRBJ2-7	TGCGCCAGCAGCCAAGCTATAGGGTCCTACGAGCAGTACTTC	CASSQAIGSYEQYF
TRBV4-3	many	NA	TRBJ1-2	TGCGCCAGCAGCCAAGATGGGGCTTTAAGGGGCTATGGCTACACCTTC	CASSQDGALRGYGYTF
TRBV30	many	NA	TRBJ2-5	TGTGCCTGGAACGCGGGCGGTTACCAAGAGACCCAGTACTTC	CAWNAGGYQETQYF
TRBV11-2	NA	TRBD1	TRBJ1-2	TGTGCCAGCAGCTTAGATTTGGGACAGAGTATTAACTATGGCTACACCTTC	CASSLDLGQSINYGYTF
TRBV19	NA	TRBD1	TRBJ2-1	TGTGCCAGTAGTAGGGGACAGGGGGGCGCGTACAATGAGCAGTTCTTC	CASSRGQGGAYNEQFF
TRBV20-1	few	NA	TRBJ2-1	TGCAGTGTAGCAAGCGGAGACAATGAGCAGTTCTTC	CSVASGDNEQFF
TRBV7-3	NA	TRBD1	TRBJ2-7	TGCGCCAGCAGCTTAACGGGGACAGCTTGGGACCCACGCGGGCAGTACTTC	CASSLTGTAWDPRGQYF
TRBV2	NA	TRBD1	TRBJ1-5	TGTGCCAGCAGCCACAGGGGAGAGGGCAATCAGCCCCAGCATTTT	CASSHRGEGNQPQHF
TRBV5-1	many	TRBD2	TRBJ2-3	TGCGCCAGCAGGACTAGCGGATTAAGCACAGATACGCAGTATTTT	CASRTSGLSTDTQYF
TRBV9	NA	TRBD1	TRBJ2-7	TGTGCCAGCAGCGTAGAGGGACAGGGATTCCGCGAGCAGTACTTC	CASSVEGQGFREQYF
TRBV12-3/TRBV12-4	NA	NA	TRBJ1-2	TGTGCCTGCAGAGTTAGCGGGAGCCATGGCTACACCTTC	CACRVSGSHGYTF
TRBV2	many	TRBD2	TRBJ2-4	TGTGCCAGCACCGAACTAGCGGAGCCAAACATTCAGTACTTC	CASTELAEPNIQYF
TRBV29-1	NA	NA	TRBJ1-5	TGCAGCGTTACCGGGGGGAGCTACAATGAGCATTTT	CSVTGGSYNEHF
TRBV2	many	TRBD1	TRBJ1-1	TGTGCCAGCAAGGGGGCGCTGGCCACTGAAGCTTTCTTT	CASKGALATEAFF
TRBV11-2	many	NA	TRBJ1-1	TGTGCCAGTAAACAGGGCATGAACACTGAAGCTTTCTTT	CASKQGMNTEAFF
TRBV10-3	NA	TRBD1	TRBJ1-2	TGTGCCATCAGTTTTTTCCAGGGGGCCACCTATGGCTACACCTTC	CAISFFQGATYGYTF
TRBV7-2	many	NA	TRBJ1-3	TGTGCCAGCAGCTGGACAGTGGGATCTGGAAACACCATATATTTT	CASSWTVGSGNTIYF
TRBV5-1	many	TRBD1	TRBJ2-5	TGCGCCAGCAGCGAGGGACAGGGCTTTGGAGAGACCCAGTACTTC	CASSEGQGFGETQYF
TRBV10-3	once	NA	TRBJ2-5	TGTGCCATCAGTGTGGAGACCCAGTACTTC	CAISVETQYF
TRBV19	many	TRBD1	TRBJ1-4	TGTGCCAGTAGTGCGGACAGGGAGAATGAAAAACTGTTTTTT	CASSADRENEKLFF
TRBV7-9	once	TRBD1	TRBJ1-6	TGTGCCAGCAGCTTGACAGGGTTGGAACCCCTCCACTTT	CASSLTGLEPLHF
TRBV4-1	many	TRBD2	TRBJ2-5	TGCGCCAGCAGCCAAGCGGGAGGGCCGTCCGGAGAGACCCAGTACTTC	CASSQAGGPSGETQYF
TRBV20-1	NA	TRBD1	TRBJ1-5	TGCAGTGCACAAAGAGACAGGGGCGGAGGCAATCAGCCCCAGCATTTT	CSAQRDRGGGNQPQHF
TRBV6-2/TRBV6-3	NA	NA	TRBJ2-3	TGTGCCAGCAGTCACCCCCTCGGGCGGGCTAACACAGATACGCAGTATTTT	CASSHPLGRANTDTQYF
TRBV5-1	many	NA	TRBJ1-3	TGCGCCAGCAGCTTGGAGGGGGGTGGAAACACCATATATTTT	CASSLEGGGNTIYF
TRBV20-1	many	TRBD1	TRBJ2-7	TGCAGTGCCCAGTCTGGGACAGGCCCGGGGCGGCAGTACTTC	CSAQSGTGPGRQYF